The T cell receptor beta chain described here comes from a study of vaccination effects on CD4 cells after COVID-19. Study-level results: Just 1 of 255 vaccine-induced clones in healthy recipients was cross-reactive.

As concerns this clone: Its antigen is as yet unknown.

The data were produced by immunoSEQ multiplex PCR, yet TCRdb's version contains in-frame clones alone and is incomplete. The sample consists of roughly 59,000 clones, under 80% of them appearing once. The ViraFEST assay expanded antigen-specific CD4+ T cells with viral peptide pools before sequencing. It was after more than 8 days of culture that CD4+ T cells were isolated. Each participant was administered two doses of either the BNT162b2 or the mRNA-1273 vaccine. Two million PBMC were placed in each well, which was supplemented with 10 IU/ml IL-2 and approximately 9.2 ug/ml peptides. On both days 3 and 7, half of the culture medium was replaced with IL-2 medium. The germline CDR1 and CDR2 sequences are SGHTS and YDEGEE. The CDR3 covers 15 residues. V gave up 2 bases and J gave up 5 bases; unmatched junction bases: 9.

The TCR comes from a human donor who received a COVID-19 vaccine. The sequenced sample was CD4+ T cells from PBMCs cultured with HCoV-OC43 spike peptides, obtained after COVID-19 vaccination. The subset was: HCoV-OC43 spike overlapping peptide pool stimulation. The rearrangement joins TRBV5-8 to TRBJ2-7; 8 bases line up with TRBD1. CDR3 in amino acids: CASSLKRTGTHEQYV. CDR3 in DNA: TGTGCCAGCAGCTTAAAGCGGACAGGGACCCACGAGCAGTACGTC.